This T cell receptor beta chain was identified during a study of T cell responses to AZD1222 COVID-19 vaccine. Concerning this clone itself: Its antigen is currently unknown.

The repertoire was sequenced with immunoSEQ multiplex PCR; TCRdb's copy has only in-frame clones and lacks some. Counted here are 75,000 to 90,000 clones, approximately 91% occurring once; the ten biggest clones make up 2% to 3%. Trimming took 0 bases from V and 4 from J, leaving 7 bases between them. The CDR3 totals 15 residues. From germline, CDR1 is SGHAT and CDR2 FQNNGV. Study observations and caveats: Donors were largely white British and mainly female; clonal diversity was possibly underestimated. Researchers report vaccine-associated CD4 TCRs spanning spike, with dominance at 160-218 and 743-854.

The starting material was peripheral blood, obtained on day 0 of AZD1222 vaccination. The chain has TRBV11-2 and TRBJ1-6; unclear D gene. The source of this sequence is an adult in good health. In nucleotides, the CDR3 is TGTGCCAGCAGCTTAGACACCGGTTATAATTCACCCCTCCACTTT. Its translation is CASSLDTGYNSPLHF.